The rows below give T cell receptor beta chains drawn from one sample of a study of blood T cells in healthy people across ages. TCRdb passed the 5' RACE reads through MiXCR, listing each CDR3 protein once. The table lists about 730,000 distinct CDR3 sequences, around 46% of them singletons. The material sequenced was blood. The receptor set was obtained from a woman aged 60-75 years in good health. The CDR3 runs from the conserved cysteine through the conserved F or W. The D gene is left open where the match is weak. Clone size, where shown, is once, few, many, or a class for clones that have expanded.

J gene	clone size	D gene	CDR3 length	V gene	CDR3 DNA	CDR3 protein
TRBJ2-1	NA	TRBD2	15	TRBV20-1	TGCAGTGCCAACCCCCGAGCGGGGCGGGCAAATGAGCAGTTCTTC	CSANPRAGRANEQFF
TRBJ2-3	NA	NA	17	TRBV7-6	TGTGCCAGCAGCTTAAGGTCAATGAGGGACCCCACAGATACGCAGTATTTT	CASSLRSMRDPTDTQYF
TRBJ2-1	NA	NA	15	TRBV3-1	TGTGCCAGCAGCCGCGGGGCACCCGATTACAATGAGCAGTTCTTC	CASSRGAPDYNEQFF
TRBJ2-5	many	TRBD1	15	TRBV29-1	TGCAGCGTTGGCATCGGGACAGACTTACAAGAGACCCAGTACTTC	CSVGIGTDLQETQYF
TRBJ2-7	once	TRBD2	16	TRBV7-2	TGTGCCAGCAGCTTAGATCTAGCGGGTGGATACAATGAGCAGTACTTC	CASSLDLAGGYNEQYF
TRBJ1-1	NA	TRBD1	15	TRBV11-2	TGTGCCAGCAGCCTTAACAGGGGGCGGGAAGCTGAAGCTTTCTTT	CASSLNRGREAEAFF
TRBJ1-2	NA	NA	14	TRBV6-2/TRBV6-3	TGTGCCAGCAGTTACCCGTCAGGGTATCAAGGCTACACCTTC	CASSYPSGYQGYTF
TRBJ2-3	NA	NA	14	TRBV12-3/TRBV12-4	TGTGCCAGCAGGTCTTCGGGGGCCACAGATACGCAGTATTTT	CASRSSGATDTQYF
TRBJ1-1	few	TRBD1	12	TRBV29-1	TGCAGCGTTCAGGGGGCGGATACTGAAGCTTTCTTT	CSVQGADTEAFF
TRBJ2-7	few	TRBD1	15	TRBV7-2	TGTGCCAGCAGCCGAGGGGGGACAGGTTCCTACGAGCAGTACTTC	CASSRGGTGSYEQYF
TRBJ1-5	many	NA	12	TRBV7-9	TGTGCCAGCGGGGGAGGCAATCAGCCCCAGCATTTT	CASGGGNQPQHF
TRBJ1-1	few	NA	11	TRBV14	TGTGCCAGCAGCAAGGTTACTGAAGCTTTCTTT	CASSKVTEAFF
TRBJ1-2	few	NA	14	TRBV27	TGTGCCAGCAGTCCTCGTGGGAGGGTCTATGGCTACACCTTC	CASSPRGRVYGYTF
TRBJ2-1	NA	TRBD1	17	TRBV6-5	TGTGCCAGCATTCTCAATAGTGGACAGGGCTCCTACAATGAGCAGTTCTTC	CASILNSGQGSYNEQFF
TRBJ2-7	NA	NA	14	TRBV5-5	TGTGCCAGCAGCTACGGACAGTCCGCCTACGAGCAGTACTTC	CASSYGQSAYEQYF
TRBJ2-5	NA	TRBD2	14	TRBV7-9	TGTGCCAGCAGCTTAACTAGCGTAGCGGAGACCCAGTACTTC	CASSLTSVAETQYF
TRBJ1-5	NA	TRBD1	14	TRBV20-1	TGCAGTGCTAAGACAGGGAATAGCAATCAGCCCCAGCATTTT	CSAKTGNSNQPQHF
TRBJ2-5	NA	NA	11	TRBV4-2	TGTGCCAGCAGCCAAGAGGTCCAACAGTACTTC	CASSQEVQQYF
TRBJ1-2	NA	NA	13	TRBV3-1	TGTGCCAGCAGCCGGAACGGGAACTATGGCTACACCTTC	CASSRNGNYGYTF
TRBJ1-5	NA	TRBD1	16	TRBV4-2	TGTGCCAGCAGCCAAGCGGGGGCAGGGGGCAAGCAGCCCCAGCATTTT	CASSQAGAGGKQPQHF
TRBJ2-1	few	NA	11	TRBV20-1	TGCAGTGCTAGAGAAGTCGGGGAGCAGTTCTTC	CSAREVGEQFF
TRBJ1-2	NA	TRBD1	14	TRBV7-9	TGTGCCAGCAGCTTATGGGACAGAAACTATGGCTACACCTTC	CASSLWDRNYGYTF
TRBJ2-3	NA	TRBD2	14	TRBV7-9	TGTGCCAGCAGCATCAGCGGGAAGACAGATACGCAGTATTTT	CASSISGKTDTQYF
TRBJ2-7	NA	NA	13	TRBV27	TGTGCCAGCAGTCGCAATCAGGGTTACGAGCAGTACTTC	CASSRNQGYEQYF
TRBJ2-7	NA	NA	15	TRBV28	TGTGCCAGCATCGTTCTAACGGGTACTTCCTACGAGCAGTACTTC	CASIVLTGTSYEQYF
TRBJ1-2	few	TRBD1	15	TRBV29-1	TGCAGCGCCTACCCCTTCGGACAGGGGGACCATGGCTACACCTTC	CSAYPFGQGDHGYTF
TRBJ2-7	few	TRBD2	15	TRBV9	TGTGCCAGCAGCGTAGAGGTGACTAGCGATTACGAGCAGTACTTC	CASSVEVTSDYEQYF
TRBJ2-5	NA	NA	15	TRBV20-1	TGCAGTGCTAGAGAGATAGGTAGCGCGTCGGAGACCCAGTACTTC	CSAREIGSASETQYF
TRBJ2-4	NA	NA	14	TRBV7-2	TGTGCCAGCAGCTTAGAAGTGGGGCGCGATGAGCAGTACTTC	CASSLEVGRDEQYF
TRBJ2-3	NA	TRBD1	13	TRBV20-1	TGCAGTGCTGGACAGGGCGGCACAGATACGCAGTATTTT	CSAGQGGTDTQYF
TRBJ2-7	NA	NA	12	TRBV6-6	TGTGCCAGCAGTTACTTGGCCAGTGAGCAGTACTTC	CASSYLASEQYF
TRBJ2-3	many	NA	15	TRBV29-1	TGCAGCGTTCGGGCGGGGCAGACCCTGACAGATACGCAGTATTTT	CSVRAGQTLTDTQYF
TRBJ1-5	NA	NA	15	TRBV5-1	TGCGCCAGCAGCTTGGAGGGCAGGGCCGATCAGCCCCAGCATTTT	CASSLEGRADQPQHF
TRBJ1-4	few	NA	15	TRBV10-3	TGTGCCATCAGTGACCCGGACAGTGGGCAGGAAAAACTGTTTTTT	CAISDPDSGQEKLFF
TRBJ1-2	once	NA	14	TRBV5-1	TGCGCCAGCAGCTTGGTGGCAGGGGCCTATGGCTACACCTTC	CASSLVAGAYGYTF
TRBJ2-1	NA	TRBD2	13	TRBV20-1	TGCAGTCCGGGACTAGCGGGGAGGGATGAGCAGTTCTTC	CSPGLAGRDEQFF
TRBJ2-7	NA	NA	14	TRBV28	TGTGCCAGCAGTTCATCCAGAAGGTCCTACGAGCAGTACTTC	CASSSSRRSYEQYF
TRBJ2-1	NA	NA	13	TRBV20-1	TGCAGTCCATTTGAGCGGTTCTACAATGAGCAGTTCTTC	CSPFERFYNEQFF
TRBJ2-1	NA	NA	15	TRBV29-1	TGCAGCGTTGTAACTCCAGGGGCTTCCTACAATGAGCAGTTCTTC	CSVVTPGASYNEQFF
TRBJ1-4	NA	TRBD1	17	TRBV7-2	TGTGCCAGCAGCTTGTTTCCGCGGACAGGGGTTAATGAAAACCTGTTTTTT	CASSLFPRTGVNENLFF
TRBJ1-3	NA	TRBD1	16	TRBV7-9	TGTGCCAGCAGCTCGGGACAGTTCCCCTCTGGAAACACCATATATTTT	CASSSGQFPSGNTIYF
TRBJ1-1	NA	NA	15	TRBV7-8	TGTGCCAGCAGCTTCCCCTTCGGCGAGAACACTGAAGCTTTCTTT	CASSFPFGENTEAFF
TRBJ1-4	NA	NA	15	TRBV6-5	TGTGCCAGCAGTTACTCCGGGACCCGAGGGGAAAAACTGTTTTTT	CASSYSGTRGEKLFF
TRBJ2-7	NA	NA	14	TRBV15	TGTGCCACCAGCACTGCCGACTCCTCCTACGAGCAGTACTTC	CATSTADSSYEQYF